These 2 T cell receptor beta chains were sequenced from one sample in a study of chemoradiotherapy in HPV16-positive cancers. Generated by immunoSEQ multiplex PCR, the TCRdb table keeps only in-frame clones and is missing some. The table lists 4,000 to 6,500 clones, 65% to 80% of them singletons. Sequenced here: tumor tissue, sampled from a patient who underwent chemoradiotherapy. These receptors were collected from a human donor with HPV-associated anogenital cancer.

The rearrangement uses TRBV7-9 and TRBJ1-2; TRBD1 might be the D (6 bases). Deletions cut 3 bases from V and 1 base from J, with 15 bases between. This CDR3 has 16 residues. The germline V gene encodes CDR1 SEHNR and CDR2 FQNEAQ (reference sequence). CDR3 in DNA: TGTGCCAGCAGCTTCGTGGACAGCGCTATTAACTATGGCTACACCTTC. This gives the protein CASSFVDSAINYGYTF. Complete variable domain (other parts from reference TRBV7-9 and TRBJ1-2): DTGVSQNPRHKITKRGQNVTFRCDPISEHNRLYWYRQTLGQGPEFLTYFQNEAQLEKSRLLSDRFSAERPKGSFSTLEIQRTEQGDSAMYLCASSFVDSAINYGYTFGSGTRLTVV.

The rearrangement uses TRBV6-6 and TRBJ2-2; tentatively, D is TRBD2 (5 bases). Germline V gene data show CDR1 as MNHNY and CDR2 as SVGAGI (reference sequence). The germline V and J ends were trimmed by 3 bases and 7 bases, with 9 bases remaining between them. This CDR3 comprises 13 residues. DNA for the CDR3: TGTGCCAGCAGTTATACGGGGAGCGGGGAGCTGTTTTTT. It translates to CASSYTGSGELFF.